This T cell receptor beta chain is from a study of cytomegalovirus exposure and HLA in healthy donors. Study-level points and caveats: According to a later analysis, donors in an Asian-associated ancestry cluster reportedly had fewer N-insertions than the roughly 630-donor mean.

Notes on this clone: What it binds is not known.

This PCR relied on a set of 60 Vbeta primers and 13 Jbeta primers. Measured with immunoSEQ multiplex PCR; TCRdb has only the in-frame clones, and not every one. Among over 75,000 clones, approximately 85% were seen once, and the ten largest hold approximately 3.6%. The CDR3 sequence is 14 residues long. V shed 2 bases and J 0 bases; nucleotides not matched to a gene: 0. CDR1 and CDR2 from the germline V gene are KGHSH and LQKENI. The chain carries TRBV18 and TRBJ1-2; 7 bases map to TRBD1. The sequenced sample consisted of PBMCs. This sequence was found in a man aged 25 to 45 in good health and CMV-seropositive. Here the CDR3 reads CASSPGTANYGYTF. DNA of the CDR3: TGTGCCAGCTCACCAGGGACAGCTAACTATGGCTACACCTTC.